The 32 T cell receptor beta chains listed next were all sequenced from one sample in a study of cytomegalovirus exposure and HLA in healthy donors. The PCR made use of 60 Vbeta and 13 Jbeta primers. Sequencing used immunoSEQ multiplex PCR; TCRdb keeps in-frame clones, though not all of them. The sample lists 150,000 to 200,000 clones; approximately 81% were seen once. Sequencing was performed on PBMCs. Every receptor here comes from a boy younger than 18 in good health and CMV-seronegative.

The V call is TRBV19, the J call TRBJ1-2; D remains unclear. CDR1 is LNHDA and CDR2 is SQIVND in the germline V gene (reference sequence). This CDR3 spans 14 amino acids. Trimming took 8 bases from V and 0 from J, leaving 13 bases between them. CDR3 residues: CASARAKANYGYTF. In nucleotides, the CDR3 is TGTGCCAGTGCCCGAGCGAAAGCTAACTATGGCTACACCTTC.

The chain employs TRBV7-6 and TRBJ2-7; D perhaps matches TRBD2 (6 bases). The CDR3 has 15 residues. V lost 0 bases and J lost 3, with 12 bases in between. CDR1 SGHVS and CDR2 FNYEAQ come from the germline V gene. In DNA, the CDR3 is TGTGCCAGCAGCTTAGCGTCGGACGGGGGCTACGAGCAGTACTTC. It is translated as CASSLASDGGYEQYF.

V gene TRBV15 combines with J gene TRBJ2-5; no reliable D call. This CDR3 has 14 residues. V dropped 0 bases and J dropped 4 bases, with 9 bases sitting between them. Looked up from germline, CDR1 is LNHNV and CDR2 is YYDKDF (reference sequence). CDR3 nucleotide sequence: TGTGCCACCAGCAGAGATCGGGTCCTAGAGACCCAGTACTTC. Translated, it gives CATSRDRVLETQYF. Combining the CDR3 with reference TRBV15 and TRBJ2-5 gives the whole variable domain DAMVIQNPRYQVTQFGKPVTLSCSQTLNHNVMYWYQQKSSQAPKLLFHYYDKDFNNEADTPDNFQSRRPNTSFCFLDIRSPGLGDTAMYLCATSRDRVLETQYFGPGTRLLVL.

CDR3 sequence reads: CASSLASSPDTQYF. The CDR3 DNA is TGCGCCAGCAGCTTGGCTAGTAGCCCAGATACGCAGTATTTT. This sequence joins TRBV5-1 and TRBJ2-3; no clear D gene. Trimming took off 0 bases at V and 4 bases at J, with 9 bases between the two ends. The CDR3 consists of 14 residues. CDR1 and CDR2 from the germline V gene are SGHRS and YFSETQ.

V gene TRBV11-2 combines with J gene TRBJ1-1; D uncertain. This CDR3 has 13 amino acids. Trimming pared 3 bases from V and 2 bases from J, leaving 7 bases between. Germline CDR1 and CDR2: SGHAT and FQNNGV. This CDR3 reads CASSFDTNTEAFF. DNA of the CDR3: TGTGCCAGCAGCTTCGACACCAACACTGAAGCTTTCTTT.

The rearrangement joins TRBV19 to TRBJ1-2, with 11 bases identical to TRBD1. The CDR3 covers 14 residues. The V gene end was trimmed by 7 bases and the J gene end by 8 bases; junction bases not matched to a gene: 9. Germline V CDR1 and CDR2: LNHDA, SQIVND (reference sequence). CDR3: CASTDRGRVWGYTF. The CDR3 bases are TGTGCCAGTACGGACAGGGGGCGCGTCTGGGGCTACACCTTC.

The V call is TRBV5-1, the J call TRBJ2-5, with 10 bases identical to TRBD2. Germline-derived CDR1 and CDR2 are SGHRS and YFSETQ. The CDR3 covers 17 residues. V shed 0 bases and J 2 bases; nucleotides not matched to a gene: 7. CDR3 nucleotide sequence: TGCGCCAGCAGCTTGGTGTACCCTAGCGGGGGTCAAGAGACCCAGTACTTC. Translated: CASSLVYPSGGQETQYF. Drawing the rest from reference TRBV5-1 and TRBJ2-5, the complete variable domain is KAGVTQTPRYLIKTRGQQVTLSCSPISGHRSVSWYQQTPGQGLQFLFEYFSETQRNKGNFPGRFSGRQFSNSRSEMNVSTLELGDSALYLCASSLVYPSGGQETQYFGPGTRLLVL.

This clone was observed a few times. This chain links TRBV27 with TRBJ2-7; 9 bases agree with TRBD1. There are 16 residues in the CDR3. V lost 0 bases to trimming and J lost 6 bases; unmatched junction nucleotides: 9. Per germline, CDR1 MNHEY and CDR2 SMNVEV (reference sequence). The CDR3 sequence: CASSLSAGTGPLEQYF. The CDR3 nucleotides read TGTGCCAGCAGTTTATCCGCCGGGACAGGGCCTCTCGAGCAGTACTTC.

This clone was seen more than once but under ten times. The genes are TRBV29-1 and TRBJ1-2, with 9 bases identical to TRBD1. The germline CDR1 and CDR2 sequences are SQVTM and ANQGSEA. Trimming at V came to 7 bases and at J to 7 bases, leaving 7 bases not matched to a gene. The CDR3 is 12 amino acids. CDR3 nucleotide sequence: TGCAGCGAGGGACAGGGATCTCGTGGCTACACCTTC. Its translation is CSEGQGSRGYTF.

The rearrangement uses TRBV6-4 and TRBJ2-3; 11 bases are a match to TRBD2. Germline CDR1 is MRHNA and CDR2 is SNTAGT. The CDR3 extends over 16 amino acids. V lost 2 bases to trimming and J lost 2 bases; unmatched junction nucleotides: 3. CDR3 DNA: TGTGCCAGCAGTGACACTAGCGGGGGCTCCACAGATACGCAGTATTTT. It yields the protein CASSDTSGGSTDTQYF.

The V and J genes are TRBV9 and TRBJ2-4, with 8 positions matching TRBD2. The CDR3 totals 14 residues. Trimming cost V 4 bases and J 6 bases; bases outside gene matches: 6. Looked up from germline, CDR1 is SGDLS and CDR2 is YYNGEE. CDR3 loop: CASSYGGVGNIQYF. The CDR3 region has the DNA TGTGCCAGCAGCTACGGGGGGGTCGGAAACATTCAGTACTTC.

The chain recombines TRBV2 with TRBJ2-7; 11 bases match TRBD1. Germline V gene sequence: CDR1 SNHLY, CDR2 FYNNEI. Trimming removed 3 bases from V and 5 bases from J; junction bases left unmatched: 3. This CDR3 is 14 amino acids long. The CDR3 loop is CASSEDRGPDEQYF. The CDR3 region has the DNA TGTGCCAGCAGTGAGGACAGGGGGCCCGACGAGCAGTACTTC. The full variable domain, rest sourced from reference TRBV2 and TRBJ2-7, is EPEVTQTPSHQVTQMGQEVILRCVPISNHLYFYWYRQILGQKVEFLVSFYNNEISEKSEIFDDQFSVERPDGSNFTLKIRSTKLEDSAMYFCASSEDRGPDEQYFGPGTRLTVT.

CDR3 DNA sequence: TGTGCCAGCAGCTTAGATGGGGCTAGACAGGGAGAGACCCAGTACTTC. It specifies CASSLDGARQGETQYF. The rearrangement joins TRBV7-9 to TRBJ2-5, with 7 nucleotides matching TRBD1. This CDR3 comprises 16 residues. Per the germline V gene, CDR1 is SEHNR and CDR2 is FQNEAQ (reference sequence). Germline trimming cut 1 base from V and 4 bases from J; bases unmatched to any gene: 9.

On this clone: Other DNA sequences from this sample encode an identical CDR3 as well. The chain has TRBV29-1 and TRBJ2-7, with 13 bases lining up with TRBD2. This CDR3 comprises 12 residues. Germline CDR1 and CDR2: SQVTM and ANQGSEA. V was clipped by 6 bases and J by 4 bases; unmatched bases: 0. The CDR3 nucleotides are TGCAGCGTGGGACTAGCGGGGTACGAGCAGTACTTC. This gives the protein CSVGLAGYEQYF.

The rearrangement uses TRBV15 and TRBJ2-7; D perhaps matches TRBD2 (6 bases). The V end lost 0 bases, the J end lost 0 bases, and 6 bases lay between the germline ends. The V gene's germline CDR1 is LNHNV and CDR2 YYDKDF (reference sequence). This CDR3 contains 14 residues. This CDR3 reads CATSREEGSYEQYF. The DNA for the CDR3 is TGTGCCACCAGCAGAGAGGAGGGCTCCTACGAGCAGTACTTC.

The chain couples TRBV7-6 to TRBJ1-1; TRBD1 agrees at 9 bases. Losses at the gene ends were 5 bases for V and 11 bases for J; bases not matched to a gene: 12. Germline V gene data show CDR1 as SGHVS and CDR2 as FNYEAQ. CDR3 size: 14 residues. The CDR3 nucleotides read TGTGCCAGCAGCCCGGCCAAATACAGGGGGCATGCTTTCTTT. Encoded protein: CASSPAKYRGHAFF.

The V and J genes are TRBV9 and TRBJ2-1; 8 nucleotides line up with TRBD2. The J segment lost 4 bases and the V segment lost 5 bases, leaving 8 bases of the junction unmatched. The CDR3 has 15 amino acids. Germline V gene lookup returns CDR1 SGDLS and CDR2 YYNGEE. The CDR3 loop reads CASSHTSGSYNEQFF. The CDR3 DNA reads TGTGCCAGCAGTCATACTAGCGGTTCATACAATGAGCAGTTCTTC.

This clone has only one observation. V gene TRBV15 combines with J gene TRBJ2-5, with 9 bases fitting TRBD2. Trimming cost V 0 bases and J 2 bases; bases outside gene matches: 7. The CDR3 is made up of 17 amino acids. CDR1 and CDR2 (germline): LNHNV, YYDKDF (reference sequence). The CDR3 DNA sequence: TGTGCCACCAGCAGAGATCTGGGTAGCGGGGGACAAGAGACCCAGTACTTC. Amino acids: CATSRDLGSGGQETQYF.

This sequence joins TRBV6-1 and TRBJ2-3; 9 bases are shared with TRBD2. Germline V lookup: CDR1 MNHNS, CDR2 SASEGT. CDR3 length: 17 amino acids. The trim removed 2 bases at V and 2 bases at J, leaving 8 bases unmatched. The CDR3: CASSERFSGGPTDTQYF. The CDR3 DNA follows: TGTGCCAGCAGTGAAAGGTTTAGCGGGGGACCCACAGATACGCAGTATTTT.

As to this clone: A junction end diverges from the germline sequence, so it may reflect a read error. This sequence joins TRBV7-7 and TRBJ2-6, with 7 bases matching TRBD1. Germline loops: CDR1 SSHAT, CDR2 FNYEAQ (reference sequence). CDR3 length: 18 amino acids. The DNA for the CDR3 is TGTGCTAGCAGCTTATTGACAGGGCCGGGATCTGGGGCCAACGTCCTGACTTTC. Protein: CASSLLTGPGSGANVLTF.

This clone has just one count. The chain couples TRBV29-1 to TRBJ1-2; 7 nucleotides align to TRBD1. V lost 6 bases to trimming and J lost 6 bases; unmatched junction nucleotides: 19. The CDR3 has 16 residues. The germline V gene has CDR1 SQVTM and CDR2 ANQGSEA. The chain's CDR3 is CSVAEITRGRGDGYTF. Written as DNA, the CDR3 is TGCAGCGTCGCTGAAATCACGAGGGGGCGGGGGGATGGCTACACCTTC.

The chain joins TRBV29-1 to TRBJ2-7, with no clear D. V lost 5 bases, J lost 0 bases, and 11 bases lay in between. CDR1 SQVTM and CDR2 ANQGSEA come from the germline V gene. CDR3 size: 13 residues. The CDR3 nucleotides read TGCAGCGTTCAAGCCCTATTCTCCTACGAGCAGTACTTC. It is translated as CSVQALFSYEQYF.

This chain connects TRBV2 to TRBJ2-3, with D tentatively TRBD2 (6 bases). CDR1 and CDR2 (germline): SNHLY, FYNNEI. V was trimmed by 5 bases and J by 1 base, leaving 13 bases between them. This CDR3 is 15 amino acids long. The chain's CDR3 is CASSRPGRGTDTQYF. In DNA form, the CDR3 reads TGTGCCAGCAGTAGACCCGGGAGAGGCACAGATACGCAGTATTTT.

CDR3 in DNA: TGTGCCAGCAGTGGGATCGGGGGTGGGACCCAGTACTTC. This translates into CASSGIGGGTQYF. The chain employs TRBV27 and TRBJ2-5; TRBD2 might be the D (6 bases). The CDR3 contains 13 residues. The germline V gene encodes CDR1 MNHEY and CDR2 SMNVEV (reference sequence). Between the trimmed V and J ends, which lost 5 bases and 7 bases, there was a span of 14 bases.

This clone was picked up many times. The chain combines TRBV29-1 with TRBJ2-1; D might be TRBD2 (6 bases). Germline V CDR1 and CDR2: SQVTM, ANQGSEA. CDR3 length equals 12 residues. Trimming removed 4 bases at V and 6 bases at J, with 10 bases between. CDR3 nucleotides: TGCAGCGTTGTAAACGGGGGCAATGAGCAGTTCTTC. It is translated as CSVVNGGNEQFF.

The chain links TRBV27 to TRBJ1-4; perhaps TRBD1 as D (6 bases). From germline, CDR1 is MNHEY and CDR2 SMNVEV (reference sequence). With 5 bases removed from V and 7 bases from J, the gap between germline ends came to 17 bases. The CDR3 contains 15 residues. This chain's CDR3 is CASSKIRDIGEKLFF. The DNA of the CDR3 is TGTGCCAGCAGTAAAATCCGGGACATTGGTGAAAAACTGTTTTTT.

This chain connects TRBV11-2 to TRBJ1-1, with no clear D. With 2 bases removed from V and 6 bases from J, the gap between germline ends came to 7 bases. This CDR3 has 12 residues. Germline CDR1 and CDR2: SGHAT and FQNNGV. The CDR3 DNA follows: TGTGCCAGCAGCTTACGGAGACCTGAAGCTTTCTTT. Its protein product is CASSLRRPEAFF.

The genes are TRBV5-1 and TRBJ1-5; TRBD1 might be the D (6 bases). This CDR3 contains 16 residues. Germline V lookup: CDR1 SGHRS, CDR2 YFSETQ. Trimming pared 0 bases from V and 0 bases from J, leaving 10 bases between. The chain's CDR3 is CASSLGSGDSNQPQHF. The CDR3, as DNA: TGCGCCAGCAGCTTGGGGTCAGGGGATAGCAATCAGCCCCAGCATTTT.

V and J are TRBV4-1 and TRBJ1-6; TRBD1 is a possible D gene (6 bases). Germline V gene lookup returns CDR1 MGHRA and CDR2 YSYEKL. V gave up 0 bases and J gave up 7 bases, with 13 bases separating them. The length of the CDR3 is 16 residues. As DNA, the CDR3 is TGCGCCAGCAGCCAAGATGTCACAGGGATAAATTCACCCCTCCACTTT. Its translation is CASSQDVTGINSPLHF.

The CDR3 bases are TGTGCCAGCAGCCAACTCGGACAGATCGCGAACACCGGGGAGCTGTTTTTT. Amino acids: CASSQLGQIANTGELFF. V is TRBV13 and J is TRBJ2-2, with D perhaps TRBD1 (6 bases). The CDR3 loop spans 17 amino acids. Germline CDR1 and CDR2: PRHDT and FYEKMQ (reference sequence). V was trimmed by 5 bases and J by 0 bases, leaving 16 bases between them.

V usage is TRBV11-1 and J usage is TRBJ2-1; 11 nucleotides agree with TRBD2. Germline V CDR1 and CDR2: SGHAT, FQDESV (reference sequence). V gave up 2 bases and J gave up 3 bases; unmatched junction bases: 3. This CDR3 region has 16 residues. Written as DNA, the CDR3 is TGTGCCAGCAGCTTAACTAGCGGGGGCCTCTACAATGAGCAGTTCTTC. Its protein product is CASSLTSGGLYNEQFF.

The V gene is TRBV12-5, the J gene TRBJ1-2, with unresolved D. This CDR3 comprises 11 residues. The V end was cut by 8 bases, the J end by 10 bases, with 14 bases between. The germline V gene has CDR1 LGHNT and CDR2 FRNRAP. The CDR3 reads CASSIGVDYTF. The CDR3 DNA reads TGTGCTAGTAGTATCGGGGTAGACTACACCTTC.